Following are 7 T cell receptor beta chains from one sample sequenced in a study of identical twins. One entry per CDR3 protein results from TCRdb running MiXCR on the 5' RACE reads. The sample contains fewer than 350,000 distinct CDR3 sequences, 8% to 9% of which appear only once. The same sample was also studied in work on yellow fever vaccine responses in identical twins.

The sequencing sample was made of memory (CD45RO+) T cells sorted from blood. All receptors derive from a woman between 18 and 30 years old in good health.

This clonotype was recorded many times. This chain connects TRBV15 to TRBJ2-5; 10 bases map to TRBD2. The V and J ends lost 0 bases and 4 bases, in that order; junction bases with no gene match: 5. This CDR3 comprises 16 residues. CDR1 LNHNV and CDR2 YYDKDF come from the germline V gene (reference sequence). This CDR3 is CATSREAGGRGETQYF. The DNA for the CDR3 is TGTGCCACCAGCAGAGAAGCGGGGGGGAGGGGAGAGACCCAGTACTTC.

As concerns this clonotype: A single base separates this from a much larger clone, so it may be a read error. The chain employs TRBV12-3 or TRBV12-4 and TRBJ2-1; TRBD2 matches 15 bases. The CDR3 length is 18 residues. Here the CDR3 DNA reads TGTGCCATCAGTCTAGACAGTCCGGGACTAGCGGGGGGAAATGAGCAGTTCTTC. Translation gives CAISLDSPGLAGGNEQFF.

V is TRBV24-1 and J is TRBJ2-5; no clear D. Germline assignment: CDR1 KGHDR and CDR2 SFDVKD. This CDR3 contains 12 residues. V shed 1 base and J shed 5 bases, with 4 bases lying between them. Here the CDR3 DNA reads TGTGCCACCAGTGATTTCTCGGAGACCCAGTACTTC. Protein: CATSDFSETQYF.

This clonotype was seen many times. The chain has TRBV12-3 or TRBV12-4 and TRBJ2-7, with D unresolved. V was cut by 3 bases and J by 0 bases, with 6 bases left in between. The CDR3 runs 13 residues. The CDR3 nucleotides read TGTGCCAGCAGTTTGGTAGGCTCCTACGAGCAGTACTTC. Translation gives CASSLVGSYEQYF.

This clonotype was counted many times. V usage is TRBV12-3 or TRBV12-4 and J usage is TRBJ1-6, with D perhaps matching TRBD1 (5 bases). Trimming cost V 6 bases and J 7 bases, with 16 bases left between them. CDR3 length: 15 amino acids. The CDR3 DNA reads TGTGCCAGCAGAGCAACAGGATCCCCCAATTCACCCCTCCACTTT. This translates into CASRATGSPNSPLHF.

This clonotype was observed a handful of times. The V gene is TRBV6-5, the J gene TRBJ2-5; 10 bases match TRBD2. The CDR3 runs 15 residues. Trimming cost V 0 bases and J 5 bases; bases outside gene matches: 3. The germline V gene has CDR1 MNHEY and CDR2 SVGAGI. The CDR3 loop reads CASSYSEAGGETQYF. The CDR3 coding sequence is TGTGCCAGCAGTTACTCGGAAGCGGGAGGGGAGACCCAGTACTTC.

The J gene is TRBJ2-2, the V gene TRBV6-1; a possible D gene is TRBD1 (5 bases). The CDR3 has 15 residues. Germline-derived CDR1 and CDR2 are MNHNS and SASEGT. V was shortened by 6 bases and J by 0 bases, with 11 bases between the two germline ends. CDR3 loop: CASSLRAPNTGELFF. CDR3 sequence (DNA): TGTGCCAGCAGCCTCAGGGCACCGAACACCGGGGAGCTGTTTTTT.